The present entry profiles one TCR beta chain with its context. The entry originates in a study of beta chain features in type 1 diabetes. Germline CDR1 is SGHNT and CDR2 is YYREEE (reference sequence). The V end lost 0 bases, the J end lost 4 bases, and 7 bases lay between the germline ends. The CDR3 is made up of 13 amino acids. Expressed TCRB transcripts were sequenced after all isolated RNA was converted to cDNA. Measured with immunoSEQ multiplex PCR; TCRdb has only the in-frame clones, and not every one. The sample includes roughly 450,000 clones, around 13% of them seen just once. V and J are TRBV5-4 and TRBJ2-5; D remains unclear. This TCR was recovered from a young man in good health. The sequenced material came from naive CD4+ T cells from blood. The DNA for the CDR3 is TGTGCCAGCAGCTTGGGTGTAGGAGAGACCCAGTACTTC. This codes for CASSLGVGETQYF.